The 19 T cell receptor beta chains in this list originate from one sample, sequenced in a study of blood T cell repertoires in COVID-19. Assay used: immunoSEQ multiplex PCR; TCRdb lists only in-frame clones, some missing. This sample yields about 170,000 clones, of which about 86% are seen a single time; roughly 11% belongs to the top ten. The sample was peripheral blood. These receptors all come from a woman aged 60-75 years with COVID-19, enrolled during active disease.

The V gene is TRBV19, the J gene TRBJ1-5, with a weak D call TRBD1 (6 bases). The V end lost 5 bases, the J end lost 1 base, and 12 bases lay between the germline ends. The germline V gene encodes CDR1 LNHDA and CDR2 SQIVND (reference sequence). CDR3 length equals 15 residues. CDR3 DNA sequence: TGTGCCAGTAGTGCACAGGGCGCGAGCAATCAGCCCCAGCATTTT. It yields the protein CASSAQGASNQPQHF.

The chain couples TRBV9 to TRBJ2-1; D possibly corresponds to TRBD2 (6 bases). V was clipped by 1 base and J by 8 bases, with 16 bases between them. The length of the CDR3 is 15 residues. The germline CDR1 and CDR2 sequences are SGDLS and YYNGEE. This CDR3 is CASSVSLGGSHEQFF. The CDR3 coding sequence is TGTGCCAGCAGCGTAAGTTTAGGAGGGAGCCATGAGCAGTTCTTC.

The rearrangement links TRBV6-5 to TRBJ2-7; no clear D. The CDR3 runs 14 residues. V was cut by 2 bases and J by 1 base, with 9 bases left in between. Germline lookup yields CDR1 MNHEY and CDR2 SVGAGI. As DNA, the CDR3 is TGTGCCAGCAGTTACGCGGCCTTATCCTACGAGCAGTACTTC. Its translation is CASSYAALSYEQYF.

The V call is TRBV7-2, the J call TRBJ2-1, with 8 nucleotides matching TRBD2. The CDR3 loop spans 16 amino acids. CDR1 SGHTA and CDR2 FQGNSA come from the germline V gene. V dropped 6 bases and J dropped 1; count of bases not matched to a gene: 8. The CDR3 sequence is CASRPGLAGSYNEQFF. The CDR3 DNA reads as TGTGCCAGCAGACCTGGACTAGCCGGGTCCTACAATGAGCAGTTCTTC.

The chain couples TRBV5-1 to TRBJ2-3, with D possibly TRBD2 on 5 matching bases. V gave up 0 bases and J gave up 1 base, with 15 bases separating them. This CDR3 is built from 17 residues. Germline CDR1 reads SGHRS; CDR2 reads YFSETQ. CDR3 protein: CASSLVGSLAGTDTQYF. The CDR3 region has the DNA TGCGCCAGCAGCTTGGTTGGCAGCCTAGCTGGCACAGATACGCAGTATTTT.

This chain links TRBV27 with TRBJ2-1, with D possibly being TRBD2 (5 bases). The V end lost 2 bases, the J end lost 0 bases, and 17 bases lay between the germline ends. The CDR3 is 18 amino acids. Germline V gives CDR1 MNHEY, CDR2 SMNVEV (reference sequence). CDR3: CASSLPRGSSSSYNEQFF. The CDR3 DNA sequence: TGTGCCAGCAGTTTACCCCGAGGGAGTTCGAGCTCCTACAATGAGCAGTTCTTC.

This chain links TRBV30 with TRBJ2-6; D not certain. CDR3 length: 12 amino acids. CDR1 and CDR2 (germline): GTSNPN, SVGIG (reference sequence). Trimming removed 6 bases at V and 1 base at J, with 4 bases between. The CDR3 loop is CACGSGANVLTF. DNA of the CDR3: TGTGCCTGCGGTTCTGGGGCCAACGTCCTGACTTTC.

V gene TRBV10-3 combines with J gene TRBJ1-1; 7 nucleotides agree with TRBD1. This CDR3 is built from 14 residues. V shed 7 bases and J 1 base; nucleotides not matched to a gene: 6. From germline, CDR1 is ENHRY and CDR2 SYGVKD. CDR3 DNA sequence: TGTGCCATCACTACTGGGACAGAGAACACTGAAGCTTTCTTT. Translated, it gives CAITTGTENTEAFF.

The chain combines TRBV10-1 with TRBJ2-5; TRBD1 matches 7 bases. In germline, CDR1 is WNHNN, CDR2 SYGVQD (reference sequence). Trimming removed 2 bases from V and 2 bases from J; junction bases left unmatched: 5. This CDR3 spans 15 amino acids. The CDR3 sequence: CASSEDGQAQETQYF. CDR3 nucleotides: TGCGCCAGCAGTGAGGACGGACAGGCTCAAGAGACCCAGTACTTC.

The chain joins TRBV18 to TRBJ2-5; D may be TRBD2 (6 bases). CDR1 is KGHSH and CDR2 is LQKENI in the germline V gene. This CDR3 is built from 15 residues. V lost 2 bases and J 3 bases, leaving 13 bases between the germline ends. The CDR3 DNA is TGTGCCAGCTCACCAATAGTGGGGGGTGAAGAGACCCAGTACTTC. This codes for CASSPIVGGEETQYF.

The CDR3 loop is CASSIWGRANTEAFF. The CDR3 DNA reads as TGTGCCAGTAGTATTTGGGGCAGGGCTAACACTGAAGCTTTCTTT. This rearrangement joins TRBV19 to TRBJ1-1, with D maybe TRBD1 (5 bases). Trimming removed 3 bases from V and 2 bases from J, with 13 bases in between. From germline, CDR1 is LNHDA and CDR2 SQIVND (reference sequence). The length of the CDR3 is 15 residues.

The CDR3 sequence: CASSFPSGRSYEQYF. The CDR3 DNA reads TGTGCCAGCAGCTTCCCTAGCGGGAGGAGCTACGAGCAGTACTTC. This chain joins TRBV7-2 and TRBJ2-7, with 11 bases aligning to TRBD2. The CDR3 length is 15 residues. With V trimmed by 3 bases and J by 3 bases, 4 bases remained unmatched. Germline V gene data show CDR1 as SGHTA and CDR2 as FQGNSA. Based on the CDR3 plus reference TRBV7-2 and TRBJ2-7, the full variable domain is GAGVSQSPSNKVTEKGKDVELRCDPISGHTALYWYRQSLGQGLEFLIYFQGNSAPDKSGLPSDRFSAERTGGSVSTLTIQRTQQEDSAVYLCASSFPSGRSYEQYFGPGTRLTVT.

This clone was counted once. The CDR3 protein is CASSATGGNQPQHF. The CDR3 DNA reads TGTGCCAGTAGCGCCACGGGGGGCAATCAGCCCCAGCATTTT. V is TRBV19 and J is TRBJ1-5; weak D call: TRBD1 (5 bases). Germline-derived CDR1 and CDR2 are LNHDA and SQIVND (reference sequence). The V gene lost 6 bases and the J gene lost 2 bases, with 11 bases spanning the gap. This CDR3 comprises 14 residues.

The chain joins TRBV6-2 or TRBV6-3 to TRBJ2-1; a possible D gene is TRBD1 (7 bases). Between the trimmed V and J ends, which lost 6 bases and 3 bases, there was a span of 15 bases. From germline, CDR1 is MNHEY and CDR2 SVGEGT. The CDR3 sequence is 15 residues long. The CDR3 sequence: CASSNAGQFYNEQFF. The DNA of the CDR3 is TGTGCCAGCAGCAATGCGGGACAGTTCTACAATGAGCAGTTCTTC.

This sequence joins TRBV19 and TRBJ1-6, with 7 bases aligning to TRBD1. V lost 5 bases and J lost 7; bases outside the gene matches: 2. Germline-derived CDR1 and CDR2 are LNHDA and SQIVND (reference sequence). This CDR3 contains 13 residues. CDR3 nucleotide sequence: TGTGCCAGTAGTCGACAGGGCAATTCACCCCTCCACTTT. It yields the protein CASSRQGNSPLHF.

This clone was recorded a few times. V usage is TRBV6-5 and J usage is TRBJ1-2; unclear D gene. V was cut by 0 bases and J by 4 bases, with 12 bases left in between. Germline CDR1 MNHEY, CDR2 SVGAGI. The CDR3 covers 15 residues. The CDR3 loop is CASSYSVGSPYGYTF. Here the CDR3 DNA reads TGTGCCAGCAGTTACTCGGTTGGCAGTCCCTATGGCTACACCTTC.

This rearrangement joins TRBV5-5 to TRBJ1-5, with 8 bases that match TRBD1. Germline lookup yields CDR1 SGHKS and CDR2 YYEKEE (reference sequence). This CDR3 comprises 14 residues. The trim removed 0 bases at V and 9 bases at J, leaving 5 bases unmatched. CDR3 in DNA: TGTGCCAGCAGCTTGGCTCCAGGGGGCCTGCCCCAGCATTTT. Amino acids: CASSLAPGGLPQHF.

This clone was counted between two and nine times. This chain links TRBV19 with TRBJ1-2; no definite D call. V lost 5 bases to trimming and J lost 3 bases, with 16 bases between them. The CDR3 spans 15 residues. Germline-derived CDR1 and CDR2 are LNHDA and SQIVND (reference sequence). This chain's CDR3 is CASSAARLPYYGYTF. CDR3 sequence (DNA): TGTGCCAGTAGTGCCGCCAGGCTTCCCTACTATGGCTACACCTTC.

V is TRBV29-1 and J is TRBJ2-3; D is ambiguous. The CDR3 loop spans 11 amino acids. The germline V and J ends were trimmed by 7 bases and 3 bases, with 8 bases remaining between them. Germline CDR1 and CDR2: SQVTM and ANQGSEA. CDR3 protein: CSASGTDTQYF. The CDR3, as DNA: TGCAGCGCTTCCGGGACAGATACGCAGTATTTT.